This T cell receptor (beta chain) emerged from a study of cytomegalovirus exposure and HLA in healthy donors. Study-level points and caveats: Most observed TCR sequences were rare, whereas some public TCRs were detected in many donors. In a later analysis, an Asian-associated ancestry cluster reportedly showed fewer N-insertions than the approximately 640-donor mean. Exclusion applied to some V segments, including TRBV6-2 and TRBV6-3, as they were indistinguishable. In a later analysis, a missense DCLRE1C variant was linked to TCR beta V- and J-gene trimming.

The germline gives CDR1 MRHNA, CDR2 SNTAGT. The CDR3 totals 15 residues. Unmatched junction bases numbered 5, after V lost 5 bases and J lost 0 bases. This clone was counted once. Its target is not known. Primers: 60 Vbeta forward and 13 Jbeta reverse. The assay was immunoSEQ multiplex PCR, and TCRdb's table has in-frame clones only and misses some. Among more than 150,000 clones listed, about 88% were seen once. The sample was PBMCs. This receptor was taken from a girl in the first two years of life in good health and CMV-seronegative. This chain connects TRBV6-4 to TRBJ2-3, with TRBD2 matching 7 bases. Here the CDR3 DNA reads TGTGCCAGCAGTCAATCTAGCGGTAGCACAGATACGCAGTATTTT. Translating it yields CASSQSSGSTDTQYF.